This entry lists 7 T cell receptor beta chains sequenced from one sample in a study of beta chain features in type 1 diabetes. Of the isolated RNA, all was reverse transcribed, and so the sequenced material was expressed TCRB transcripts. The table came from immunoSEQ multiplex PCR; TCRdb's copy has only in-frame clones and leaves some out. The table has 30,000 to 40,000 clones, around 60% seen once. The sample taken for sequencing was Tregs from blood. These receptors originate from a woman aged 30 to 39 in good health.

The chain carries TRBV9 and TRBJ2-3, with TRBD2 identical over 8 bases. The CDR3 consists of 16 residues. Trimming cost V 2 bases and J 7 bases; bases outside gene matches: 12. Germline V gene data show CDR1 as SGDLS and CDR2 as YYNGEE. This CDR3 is CASSVSSGSAGYTQYF. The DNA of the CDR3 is TGTGCCAGCAGCGTCTCGAGCGGGAGTGCGGGATATACGCAGTATTTT. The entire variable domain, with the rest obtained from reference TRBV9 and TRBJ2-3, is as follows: DSGVTQTPKHLITATGQRVTLRCSPRSGDLSVYWYQQSLDQGLQFLIQYYNGEERAKGNILERFSAQQFPDLHSELNLSSLELGDSALYFCASSVSSGSAGYTQYFGPGTRLTVL.

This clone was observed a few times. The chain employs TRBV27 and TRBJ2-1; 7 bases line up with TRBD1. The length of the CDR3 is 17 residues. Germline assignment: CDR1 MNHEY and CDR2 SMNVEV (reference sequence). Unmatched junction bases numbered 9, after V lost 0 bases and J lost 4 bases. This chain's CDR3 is CASSLSQTGPNYNEQFF. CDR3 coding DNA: TGTGCCAGCAGTTTATCCCAGACAGGGCCTAATTACAATGAGCAGTTCTTC.

Here the CDR3 DNA reads TGCAGCGTTGGCGGCGGGGGGCGGGCCGGGGAGCTGTTTTTT. Translating it yields CSVGGGGRAGELFF. The chain employs TRBV29-1 and TRBJ2-2, with 8 bases that match TRBD2. V lost 4 bases to trimming and J lost 6 bases; unmatched junction nucleotides: 7. The V gene's germline CDR1 is SQVTM and CDR2 ANQGSEA. The CDR3 is 14 amino acids.

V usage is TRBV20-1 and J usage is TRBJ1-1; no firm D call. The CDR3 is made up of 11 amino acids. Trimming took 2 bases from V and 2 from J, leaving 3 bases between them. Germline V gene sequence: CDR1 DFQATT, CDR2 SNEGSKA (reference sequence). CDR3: CSARPNTEAFF. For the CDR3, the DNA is TGCAGTGCTAGACCAAACACTGAAGCTTTCTTT.

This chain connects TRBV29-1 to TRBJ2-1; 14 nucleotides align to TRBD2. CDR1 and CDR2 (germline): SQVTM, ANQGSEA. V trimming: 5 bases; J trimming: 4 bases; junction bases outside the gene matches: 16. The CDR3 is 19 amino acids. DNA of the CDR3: TGCAGCGTTATAACCGGGACTAGCGGGAGTAATTTGGTTTACAATGAGCAGTTCTTC. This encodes CSVITGTSGSNLVYNEQFF.

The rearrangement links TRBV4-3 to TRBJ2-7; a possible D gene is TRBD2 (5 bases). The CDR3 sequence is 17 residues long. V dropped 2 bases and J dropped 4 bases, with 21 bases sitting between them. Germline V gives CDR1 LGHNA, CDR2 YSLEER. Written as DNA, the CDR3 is TGCGCCAGCAGCCAAAATACACCCCGGGGAGCAGTTTACGAGCAGTACTTC. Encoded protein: CASSQNTPRGAVYEQYF.

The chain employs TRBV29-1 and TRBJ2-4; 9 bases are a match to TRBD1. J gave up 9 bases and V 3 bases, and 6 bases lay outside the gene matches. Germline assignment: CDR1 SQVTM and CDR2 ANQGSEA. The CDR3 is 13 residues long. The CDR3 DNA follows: TGCAGCGTTGATGGGACAGGGAGTCCCATTCAGTACTTC. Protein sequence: CSVDGTGSPIQYF.